What follows describes a single TCR beta chain. The target of this receptor is not known. The sample holds no much larger clone one base away, and base qualities are not on file. The V and J ends are trimmed by 6 bases and 2 bases, leaving 14 bases between them. For CDR1 and CDR2, the germline V gene lists MNHEY and SVGAGI. From the cysteine through the phenylalanine, the CDR3 covers 14 amino acids. The entry retains the CDR3 DNA only, 42 bases that are in frame from base 1. The library relied on the immunoSEQ multiplex PCR assay. In most patients, genomic DNA was isolated using the Qiagen DNeasy Blood and Tissue Kit and sent frozen to Adaptive Biotechnologies for TCR sequencing. For most patients, high-throughput TCR-beta CDR3 sequencing of genomic DNA was performed by Adaptive Biotechnologies. The original methods were these. Adaptive's ImmunoSEQ software was the source of the TCR sequencing data for approximately 18 patients, while a few other patients were processed with MiXCR and VDJtools. CD4 versus CD8 sorting errors were corrected by removing sequences found in both subsets at a frequency ratio below 5:1. CDR3 nucleotide sequences shared between donor and recipient were removed because their origin could not be assigned. Alloreactive clones required at least 2-fold expansion over unstimulated cells and minimum CFSE-low frequency of 0.002% (template counts) or 0.001% (read counts). A clone was considered mappable if detected in the sequenced pre-transplant spleen, lymph node, or MLR CFSE-low populations of the donor or recipient. The cumulative frequency of alloreactive clones was calculated as a percentage of all sequences, weighted by copy number. TCRdb obtained this table from immuneACCESS and retained in-frame rearrangements with V and J assigned. These tables miss some clones; where compared with another copy, unresolved V genes account for less than half of the shortfall, and the remainder is unexplained. V, J and clone size reflect that table, while D and trimming were determined from the DNA. Counted in this sample were about 90,000 clones; over 85% of them appeared once. 0.45% to 0.55% of the sample is taken by the ten largest.

Per the publication, the time point label means: cells obtained before transplantation from donor or recipient. CD3+CD4+ and CD3+CD8+ populations were FACS-sorted from unstimulated pre-transplant donor and recipient cells taken from spleen or lymph nodes. The source of the sample is a study of graft-versus-host responses after intestinal transplantation (dated by TCRdb to the early 2020s). Notes on the research overall: The transplants that recipients received were multivisceral, liver-intestinal, or isolated intestinal. The cohort enrolled 20 to 25 intestinal transplant recipients, one of whom was a retransplant, and a few patients without pretransplant specimens were excluded. All recipients received anti-thymocyte globulin induction followed by maintenance tacrolimus and steroids for around three years. After intestinal transplantation, graft-versus-host and host-versus-graft alloreactive T cell clones in the graft, circulation and bone marrow were tracked using bulk TCR-beta CDR3 sequencing. Alloreactive clones were identified by sequencing pre-transplant mixed lymphocyte reaction products and comparing these products with unstimulated pre-transplant donor and recipient T cells. Rather than being sequenced by the commercial service, samples from a few later patients were sequenced in-house on an Illumina MiSeq and processed with MiXCR. A peak of at least 4% donor T cells among recipient peripheral blood mononuclear cells was the definition used for donor T cell macrochimerism.

The study at large found these results: Conclusions were limited by the relatively low number and heterogeneity of intestinal transplant patients. Early after transplant, peak levels of circulating GvH clones were found to be associated with declines in HvG clones. In patients with donor T cell macrochimerism, the allografts had high GvH to HvG T cell clonal ratios. GvH clones were found in recipient bone marrow, and some of the GvH clones appeared earlier in ileal mucosa or blood, which is consistent with an intestinal mucosal origin.

This clonotype originated in a human donor who received an intestinal transplant. The chain is made from TRBV6-5 and TRBJ2-7; the D gene identity is not certain. The starting material was unstimulated CD8+ T cells sorted from spleen or lymph node cells, obtained before intestinal transplant. Here the CDR3 is given as CASSPGLKAYEQYF. Here is the DNA: TGTGCCAGCAGCCCGGGTTTAAAGGCCTACGAGCAGTACTTC.